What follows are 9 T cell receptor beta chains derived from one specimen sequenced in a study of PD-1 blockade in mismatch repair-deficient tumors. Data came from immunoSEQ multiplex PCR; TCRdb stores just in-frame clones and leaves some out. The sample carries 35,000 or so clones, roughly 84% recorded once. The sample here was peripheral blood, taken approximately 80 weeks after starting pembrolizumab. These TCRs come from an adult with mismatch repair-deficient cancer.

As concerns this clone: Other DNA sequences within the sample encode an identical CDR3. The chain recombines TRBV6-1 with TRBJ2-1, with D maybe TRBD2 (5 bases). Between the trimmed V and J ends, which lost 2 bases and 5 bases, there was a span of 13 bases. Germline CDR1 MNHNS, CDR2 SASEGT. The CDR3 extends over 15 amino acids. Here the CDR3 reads CASSEQGWRNNEQFF. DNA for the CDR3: TGTGCCAGCAGTGAACAAGGGTGGAGGAACAATGAGCAGTTCTTC.

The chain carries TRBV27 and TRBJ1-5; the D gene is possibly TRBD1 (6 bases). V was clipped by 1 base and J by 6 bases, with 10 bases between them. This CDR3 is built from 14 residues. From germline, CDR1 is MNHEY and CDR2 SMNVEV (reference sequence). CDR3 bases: TGTGCCAGCAGTTTATTATTGGGGGCTCAGCCCCAGCATTTT. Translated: CASSLLLGAQPQHF.

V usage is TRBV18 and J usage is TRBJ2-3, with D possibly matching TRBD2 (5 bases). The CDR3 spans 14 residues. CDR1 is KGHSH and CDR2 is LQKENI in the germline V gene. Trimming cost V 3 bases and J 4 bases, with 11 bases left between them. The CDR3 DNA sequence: TGTGCCAGCTCACCCACACCGGAGGCAGATACGCAGTATTTT. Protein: CASSPTPEADTQYF. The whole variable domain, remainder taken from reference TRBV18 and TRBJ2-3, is NAGVMQNPRHLVRRRGQEARLRCSPMKGHSHVYWYRQLPEEGLKFMVYLQKENIIDESGMPKERFSAEFPKEGPSILRIQQVVRGDSAAYFCASSPTPEADTQYFGPGTRLTVL.

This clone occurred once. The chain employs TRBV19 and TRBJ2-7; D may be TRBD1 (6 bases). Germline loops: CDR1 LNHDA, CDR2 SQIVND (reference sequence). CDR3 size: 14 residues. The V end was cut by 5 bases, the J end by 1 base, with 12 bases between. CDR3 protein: CASSSQTGSYEQYF. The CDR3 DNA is TGTGCCAGTAGTTCCCAGACAGGATCCTACGAGCAGTACTTC. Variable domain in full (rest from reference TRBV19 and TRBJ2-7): DGGITQSPKYLFRKEGQNVTLSCEQNLNHDAMYWYRQDPGQGLRLIYYSQIVNDFQKGDIAEGYSVSREKKESFPLTVTSAQKNPTAFYLCASSSQTGSYEQYFGPGTRLTVT.

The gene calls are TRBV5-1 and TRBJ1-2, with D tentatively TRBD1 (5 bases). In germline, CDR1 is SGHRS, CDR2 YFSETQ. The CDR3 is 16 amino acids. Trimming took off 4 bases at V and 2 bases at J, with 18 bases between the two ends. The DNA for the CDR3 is TGCGCCAGCAGCCCTCCCGGTGGGGGTATCAACTATGGCTACACCTTC. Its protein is CASSPPGGGINYGYTF. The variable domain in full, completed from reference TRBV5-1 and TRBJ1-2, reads KAGVTQTPRYLIKTRGQQVTLSCSPISGHRSVSWYQQTPGQGLQFLFEYFSETQRNKGNFPGRFSGRQFSNSRSEMNVSTLELGDSALYLCASSPPGGGINYGYTFGSGTRLTVV.

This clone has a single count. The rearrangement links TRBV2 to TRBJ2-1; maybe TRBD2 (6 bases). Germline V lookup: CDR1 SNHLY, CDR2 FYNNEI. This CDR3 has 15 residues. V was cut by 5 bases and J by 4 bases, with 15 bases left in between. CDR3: CASSNGGYQYNEQFF. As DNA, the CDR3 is TGTGCCAGCAGTAATGGGGGGTACCAATACAATGAGCAGTTCTTC.

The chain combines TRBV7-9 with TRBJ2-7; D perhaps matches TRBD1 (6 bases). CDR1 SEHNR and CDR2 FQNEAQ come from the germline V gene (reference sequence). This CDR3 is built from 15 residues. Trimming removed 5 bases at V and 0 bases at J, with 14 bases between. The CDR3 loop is CASSPLRTASYEQYF. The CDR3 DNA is TGTGCCAGCAGCCCCCTTAGGACAGCCTCCTACGAGCAGTACTTC.

CDR3 protein: CASSHFGTEGSYEQYF. CDR3 nucleotides: TGTGCCAGCAGCCACTTCGGGACAGAGGGCTCCTACGAGCAGTACTTC. The gene calls are TRBV7-9 and TRBJ2-7; 7 nucleotides match TRBD1. CDR1 and CDR2 (germline): SEHNR, FQNEAQ (reference sequence). The V and J ends lost 5 bases and 0 bases, in that order; junction bases with no gene match: 10. The length of the CDR3 is 16 residues.

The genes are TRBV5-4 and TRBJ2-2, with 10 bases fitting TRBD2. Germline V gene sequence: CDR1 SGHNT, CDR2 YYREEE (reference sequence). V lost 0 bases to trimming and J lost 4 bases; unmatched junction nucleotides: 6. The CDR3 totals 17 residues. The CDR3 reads CASSLASSGSGTGELFF. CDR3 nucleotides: TGTGCCAGCAGCTTGGCCTCTAGCGGGAGTGGCACCGGGGAGCTGTTTTTT.